This TCR beta chain comes out of a study of T cell responses to AZD1222 COVID-19 vaccine. Germline V lookup: CDR1 MDHEN, CDR2 SYDVKM. CDR3 length: 16 residues. With V trimmed by 4 bases and J by 6 bases, 7 bases remained unmatched. Method: immunoSEQ multiplex PCR; TCRdb's copy keeps in-frame clones and lacks some. The sample contains about 150,000 clones, about nine tenths of which appear only once. Sequencing was performed on peripheral blood, taken on day 0 of AZD1222 vaccination. This sequence joins TRBV28 and TRBJ2-1; TRBD2 matches at 12 bases. The clonotype originates from an adult in good health. The CDR3 DNA sequence: TGTGCCAGCAGTTATCCCGGGACTAGCGGGTCCAATGAGCAGTTCTTC. This gives the protein CASSYPGTSGSNEQFF.